The 14 T cell receptor beta chains presented below share a single source sample, sequenced in a study of blood T cell repertoires in COVID-19. The repertoire was sequenced with immunoSEQ multiplex PCR; TCRdb's copy has only in-frame clones and lacks some. The data show 240,000 or so clones, around 88% seen once. Sequencing was carried out using peripheral blood. These receptors all come from a young woman who had recovered from COVID-19.

The J gene is TRBJ2-3, the V gene TRBV27, with 7 bases aligning to TRBD2. The CDR3 is made up of 15 amino acids. In germline, CDR1 is MNHEY, CDR2 SMNVEV (reference sequence). With 6 bases clipped from V and 5 bases from J, the junction kept 11 bases outside the gene matches. The CDR3 reads CASRVPGLRVDTQYF. In DNA form, the CDR3 reads TGTGCCAGCAGGGTACCGGGACTAAGGGTAGATACGCAGTATTTT.

This clone appeared once. The chain combines TRBV7-2 with TRBJ2-5; D may be TRBD1 (5 bases). Trimming took 5 bases from V and 0 from J, leaving 16 bases between them. Per the germline V gene, CDR1 is SGHTA and CDR2 is FQGNSA. This CDR3 has 16 residues. For the CDR3, the DNA is TGTGCCAGCAGCGGTGGCTACGACAGACACCAAGAGACCCAGTACTTC. Translation gives CASSGGYDRHQETQYF. The whole variable domain, remainder taken from reference TRBV7-2 and TRBJ2-5, is GAGVSQSPSNKVTEKGKDVELRCDPISGHTALYWYRQSLGQGLEFLIYFQGNSAPDKSGLPSDRFSAERTGGSVSTLTIQRTQQEDSAVYLCASSGGYDRHQETQYFGPGTRLLVL.

The chain employs TRBV6-1 and TRBJ1-6; 9 bases are a match to TRBD1. Germline CDR1 and CDR2: MNHNS and SASEGT. After removal of 1 base from V and 9 bases from J, the junction contained 7 bases not matched to a gene. This CDR3 has 16 residues. The CDR3 spells CASSEVPGQGRSPLHF. The CDR3 DNA reads TGTGCCAGCAGTGAAGTTCCGGGACAGGGACGTTCACCCCTCCACTTT.

J is TRBJ1-1 and V is TRBV29-1, with D unclear. Per the germline V gene, CDR1 is SQVTM and CDR2 is ANQGSEA. Trimming left V 5 bases short and J 4 bases short, with 11 bases between. This CDR3 contains 12 residues. The DNA of the CDR3 is TGCAGCGTTTGGTCATCCAGCACTGAAGCTTTCTTT. Translated, it gives CSVWSSSTEAFF.

The chain joins TRBV18 to TRBJ1-1; 10 bases are a match to TRBD1. J was trimmed by 0 bases and V by 3 bases; bases with no gene match: 16. Germline V gene lookup returns CDR1 KGHSH and CDR2 LQKENI. There are 20 residues in the CDR3. The CDR3 here is CASSPRRGTGASFMNTEAFF. The CDR3 nucleotides are TGTGCCAGCTCACCCCGGAGGGGGACAGGGGCCTCATTCATGAACACTGAAGCTTTCTTT. The full variable domain, its missing parts supplied by reference TRBV18 and TRBJ1-1, is NAGVMQNPRHLVRRRGQEARLRCSPMKGHSHVYWYRQLPEEGLKFMVYLQKENIIDESGMPKERFSAEFPKEGPSILRIQQVVRGDSAAYFCASSPRRGTGASFMNTEAFFGQGTRLTVV.

The genes are TRBV11-2 and TRBJ1-3; D gene uncertain. CDR3 length: 15 amino acids. Germline V lookup: CDR1 SGHAT, CDR2 FQNNGV. Between the trimmed V and J ends, which lost 0 bases and 0 bases, there was a span of 6 bases. CDR3 residues: CASSLDRSSGNTIYF. CDR3 DNA: TGTGCCAGCAGCTTAGACAGAAGCTCTGGAAACACCATATATTTT.

V gene TRBV5-1 combines with J gene TRBJ2-1, with TRBD1 identical over 8 bases. CDR3 size: 17 residues. Germline V gene sequence: CDR1 SGHRS, CDR2 YFSETQ. The V and J ends lost 3 bases and 1 base, in that order; junction bases with no gene match: 9. The CDR3 coding sequence is TGCGCCAGCAGCTCAACCCACTGGACAGGGTCCTACAATGAGCAGTTCTTC. Encoded protein: CASSSTHWTGSYNEQFF.

This clone has only one observation. The CDR3, as DNA: TGTGCCAGCAAGACCCGGGACAAGGACCCAGCTAACTATGGCTACACCTTC. As protein: CASKTRDKDPANYGYTF. The chain recombines TRBV28 with TRBJ1-2; TRBD1 is a possible D gene (6 bases). CDR3 length: 17 residues. Germline CDR1 reads MDHEN; CDR2 reads SYDVKM. V lost 7 bases, J lost 0 bases, and 21 bases lay in between.

As to this clone: Other DNA sequences in this specimen translate into the identical CDR3. The rearrangement joins TRBV6-5 to TRBJ1-5; 8 bases agree with TRBD1. Germline-derived CDR1 and CDR2 are MNHEY and SVGAGI. The CDR3 extends over 14 amino acids. Trimming at V came to 5 bases and at J to 7 bases, leaving 7 bases not matched to a gene. The CDR3 DNA reads TGTGCCAGCAGTCTCGGACAGGGAGGACAGCCCCAGCATTTT. Translated, it gives CASSLGQGGQPQHF.

The V call is TRBV5-6, the J call TRBJ2-1; 14 nucleotides match TRBD2. Germline V gives CDR1 SGHDT, CDR2 YYEEEE. The CDR3 sequence is 17 residues long. V was clipped by 3 bases and J by 4 bases; unmatched bases: 6. CDR3 bases: TGTGCCAGCAGCTCGACTAGCGGGGGGGCCATTTACAATGAGCAGTTCTTC. It specifies CASSSTSGGAIYNEQFF.

CDR3 bases: TGTGCCAGCAGTTCGGGACTCCCGGCCGATGAGCAGTTCTTC. It specifies CASSSGLPADEQFF. The chain combines TRBV6-5 with TRBJ2-1, with D possibly TRBD2 on 6 matching bases. Per the germline V gene, CDR1 is MNHEY and CDR2 is SVGAGI. The V gene lost 4 bases and the J gene lost 8 bases, with 15 bases spanning the gap. The CDR3 is 14 amino acids.

The gene calls are TRBV2 and TRBJ2-7; the match to TRBD1 covers 9 bases. CDR1 is SNHLY and CDR2 is FYNNEI in the germline V gene. This CDR3 comprises 14 residues. Trimming removed 6 bases from V and 5 bases from J; junction bases left unmatched: 8. The CDR3 sequence is CASSQTGGTNEQYF. As DNA, the CDR3 is TGTGCCAGCAGCCAGACAGGGGGTACCAACGAGCAGTACTTC. Variable domain in full (rest from reference TRBV2 and TRBJ2-7): EPEVTQTPSHQVTQMGQEVILRCVPISNHLYFYWYRQILGQKVEFLVSFYNNEISEKSEIFDDQFSVERPDGSNFTLKIRSTKLEDSAMYFCASSQTGGTNEQYFGPGTRLTVT.

The chain is built from TRBV7-5 and TRBJ2-7; whether TRBD2, the table's D call, matches the DNA was not checked. TRBV7-5 is recorded as a pseudogene. CDR3 size: 16 residues. The CDR3 protein is CVRSLGLAGGLYEQYF. The CDR3 nucleotides are TGTGTCAGAAGTCTCGGACTAGCGGGGGGCCTCTACGAGCAGTACTTC.

DNA for the CDR3: TGCGCCAGCAGCTCCCCGGGACAGGGATCGGGTGGCTACACCTTC. Its translation: CASSSPGQGSGGYTF. The gene calls are TRBV5-1 and TRBJ1-2, with 9 bases identical to TRBD1. V lost 3 bases and J lost 7; bases outside the gene matches: 10. The CDR3 runs to 15 residues. Germline V gene sequence: CDR1 SGHRS, CDR2 YFSETQ.